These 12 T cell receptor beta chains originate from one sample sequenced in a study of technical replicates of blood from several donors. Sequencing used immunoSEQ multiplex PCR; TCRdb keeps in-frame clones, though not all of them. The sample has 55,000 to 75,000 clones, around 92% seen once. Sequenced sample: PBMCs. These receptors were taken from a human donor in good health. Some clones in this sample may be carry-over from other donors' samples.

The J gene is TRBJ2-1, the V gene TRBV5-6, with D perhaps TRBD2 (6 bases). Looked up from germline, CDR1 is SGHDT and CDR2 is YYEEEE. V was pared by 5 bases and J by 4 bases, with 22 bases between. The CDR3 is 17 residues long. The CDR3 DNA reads TGTGCCAGCAGTCCGCCCGTTACTAGCCCGGGGTACAATGAGCAGTTCTTC. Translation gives CASSPPVTSPGYNEQFF.

The CDR3 loop reads CASSLAPPGNTEAFF. As DNA, the CDR3 is TGTGCCAGCAGCTTAGCCCCACCCGGGAACACTGAAGCTTTCTTT. This rearrangement joins TRBV7-2 to TRBJ1-1; the D is unclear. Deletions cut 0 bases from V and 1 base from J, with 9 bases between. The V gene's germline CDR1 is SGHTA and CDR2 FQGNSA. CDR3 length: 15 residues.

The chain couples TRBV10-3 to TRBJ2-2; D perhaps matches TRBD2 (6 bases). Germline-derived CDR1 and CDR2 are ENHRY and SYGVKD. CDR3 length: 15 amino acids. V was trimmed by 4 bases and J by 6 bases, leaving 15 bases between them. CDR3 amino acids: CAISAGLLRAGELFF. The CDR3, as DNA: TGTGCCATCAGTGCGGGACTCCTAAGGGCCGGGGAGCTGTTTTTT.

In nucleotides, the CDR3 is TGTGCCAGTAGCAGGGGACTAGCGGGTTCCTACGAGCAGTACTTC. It is translated as CASSRGLAGSYEQYF. The chain has TRBV19 and TRBJ2-7; 12 bases map to TRBD2. The CDR3 runs 15 residues. CDR1 is LNHDA, CDR2 SQIVND, per germline (reference sequence). V trimming: 6 bases; J trimming: 1 base; junction bases outside the gene matches: 4.

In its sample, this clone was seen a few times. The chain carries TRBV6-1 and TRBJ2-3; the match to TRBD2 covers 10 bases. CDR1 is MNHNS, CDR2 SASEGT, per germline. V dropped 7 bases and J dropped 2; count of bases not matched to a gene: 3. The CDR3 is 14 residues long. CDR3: CASKREGNTDTQYF. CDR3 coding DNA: TGTGCCAGCAAGCGGGAGGGCAACACAGATACGCAGTATTTT.

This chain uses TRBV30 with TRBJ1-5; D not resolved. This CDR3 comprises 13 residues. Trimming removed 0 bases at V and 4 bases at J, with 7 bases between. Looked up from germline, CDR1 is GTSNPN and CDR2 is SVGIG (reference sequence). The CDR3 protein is CAWSVAGNQPQHF. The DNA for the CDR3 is TGTGCCTGGAGTGTTGCGGGGAATCAGCCCCAGCATTTT. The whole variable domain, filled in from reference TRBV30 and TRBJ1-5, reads SQTIHQWPATLVQPVGSPLSLECTVEGTSNPNLYWYRQAAGRGLQLLFYSVGIGQISSEVPQNLSASRPQDRQFILSSKKLLLSDSGFYLCAWSVAGNQPQHFGDGTRLSIL.

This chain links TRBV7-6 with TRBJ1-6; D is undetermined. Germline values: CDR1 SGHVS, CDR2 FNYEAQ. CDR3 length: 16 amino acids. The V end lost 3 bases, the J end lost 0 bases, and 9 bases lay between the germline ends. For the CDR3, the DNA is TGTGCCAGCAGCTTGGGCACTAGCTCCTATAATTCACCCCTCCACTTT. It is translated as CASSLGTSSYNSPLHF.

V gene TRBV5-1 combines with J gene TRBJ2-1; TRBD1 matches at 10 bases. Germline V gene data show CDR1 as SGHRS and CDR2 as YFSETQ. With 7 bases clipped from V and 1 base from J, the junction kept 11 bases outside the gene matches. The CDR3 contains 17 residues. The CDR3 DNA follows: TGCGCCAGCTCCGGGACAGGGGTATTTTTGTCCTACAATGAGCAGTTCTTC. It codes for CASSGTGVFLSYNEQFF.

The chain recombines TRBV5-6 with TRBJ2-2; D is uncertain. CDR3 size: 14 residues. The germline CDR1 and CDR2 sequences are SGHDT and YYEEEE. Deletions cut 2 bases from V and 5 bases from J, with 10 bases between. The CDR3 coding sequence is TGTGCCAGCAGCTTCGTGAGATCGACCGGGGAGCTGTTTTTT. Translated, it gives CASSFVRSTGELFF.

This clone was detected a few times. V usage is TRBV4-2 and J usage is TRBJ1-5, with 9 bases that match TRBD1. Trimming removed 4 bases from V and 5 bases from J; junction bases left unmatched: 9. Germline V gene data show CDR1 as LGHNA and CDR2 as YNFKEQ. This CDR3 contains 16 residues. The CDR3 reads CASSPGPRQGDQPQHF. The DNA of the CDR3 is TGTGCCAGCAGCCCAGGTCCCCGACAGGGGGATCAGCCCCAGCATTTT.

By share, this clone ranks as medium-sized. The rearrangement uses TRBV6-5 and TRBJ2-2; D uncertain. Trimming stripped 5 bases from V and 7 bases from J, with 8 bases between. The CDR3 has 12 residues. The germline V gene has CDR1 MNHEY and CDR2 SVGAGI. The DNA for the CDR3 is TGTGCCAGCAGTCCCGGTGTCGGGGAGCTGTTTTTT. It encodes CASSPGVGELFF.

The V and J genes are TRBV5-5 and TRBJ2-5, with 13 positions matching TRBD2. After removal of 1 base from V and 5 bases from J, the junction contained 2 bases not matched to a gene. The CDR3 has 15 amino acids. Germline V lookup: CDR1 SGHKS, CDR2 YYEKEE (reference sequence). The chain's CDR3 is CASSLQLAGGETQYF. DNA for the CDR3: TGTGCCAGCAGCTTGCAACTAGCGGGAGGGGAGACCCAGTACTTC.